This T cell receptor beta chain was documented in a study of shared T cell receptors in the human thymus. The ends lost 5 bases at V and 4 bases at J; junction bases unmatched: 11. CDR3 length equals 15 residues. Germline V gene data show CDR1 as SGHAT and CDR2 as FQNNGV. Measured with immunoSEQ multiplex PCR; TCRdb has only the in-frame clones, and not every one. The table shows fewer than 700,000 clones, with roughly 90% occurring only once. This sample was shared with a second study, whose subject was human thymus T cells.

The source is a boy younger than two with a congenital heart defect. V and J are TRBV11-2 and TRBJ2-7; 7 nucleotides align to TRBD1. The sample consisted of thymocytes. CDR3 protein: CASSGGRGKAYEQYF. DNA of the CDR3: TGTGCCAGCAGCGGGGGCAGGGGGAAGGCTTACGAGCAGTACTTC.